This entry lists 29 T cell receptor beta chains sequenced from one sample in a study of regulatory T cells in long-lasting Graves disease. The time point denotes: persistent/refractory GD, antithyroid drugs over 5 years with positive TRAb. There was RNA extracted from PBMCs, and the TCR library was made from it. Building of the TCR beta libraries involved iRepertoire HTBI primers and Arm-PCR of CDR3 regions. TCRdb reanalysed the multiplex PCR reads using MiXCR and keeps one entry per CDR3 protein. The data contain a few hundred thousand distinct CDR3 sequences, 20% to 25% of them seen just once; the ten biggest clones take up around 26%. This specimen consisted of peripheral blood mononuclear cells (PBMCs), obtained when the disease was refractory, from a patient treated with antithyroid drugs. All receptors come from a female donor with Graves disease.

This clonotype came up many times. The DNA of the CDR3 is TGTGCCAGCACCTCCAGCGGGAGAGGAGTAGAGACCCAGTACTTC. It translates to CASTSSGRGVETQYF. The chain joins TRBV12-3 or TRBV12-4 to TRBJ2-5, with 8 nucleotides matching TRBD2. The V and J ends lost 7 bases and 4 bases, in that order; junction bases with no gene match: 11. This CDR3 contains 15 residues.

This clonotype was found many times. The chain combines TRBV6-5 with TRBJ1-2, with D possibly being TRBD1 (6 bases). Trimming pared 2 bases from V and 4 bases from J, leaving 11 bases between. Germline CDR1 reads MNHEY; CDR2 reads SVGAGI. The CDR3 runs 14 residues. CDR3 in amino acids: CASSYAGATYGYTF. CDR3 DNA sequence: TGTGCCAGCAGTTACGCGGGGGCCACCTATGGCTACACCTTC.

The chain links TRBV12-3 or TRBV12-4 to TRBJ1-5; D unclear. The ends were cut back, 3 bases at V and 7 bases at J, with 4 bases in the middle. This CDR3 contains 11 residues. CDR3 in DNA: TGTGCCAGCAGTTTGACCCAGCCCCAGCATTTT. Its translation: CASSLTQPQHF.

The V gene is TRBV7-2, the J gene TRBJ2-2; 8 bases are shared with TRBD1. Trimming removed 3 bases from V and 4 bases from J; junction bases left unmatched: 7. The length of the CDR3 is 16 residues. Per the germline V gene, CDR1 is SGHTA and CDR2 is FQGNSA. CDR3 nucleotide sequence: TGTGCCAGCAGCTTTTCGTGGACAGGGACCACCGGGGAGCTGTTTTTT. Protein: CASSFSWTGTTGELFF.

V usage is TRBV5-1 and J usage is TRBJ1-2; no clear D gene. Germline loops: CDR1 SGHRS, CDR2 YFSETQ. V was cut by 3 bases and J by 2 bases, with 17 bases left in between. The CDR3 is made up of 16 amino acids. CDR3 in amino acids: CASSYQLVSANYGYTF. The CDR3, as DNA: TGCGCCAGCAGCTATCAATTAGTCTCGGCAAACTATGGCTACACCTTC.

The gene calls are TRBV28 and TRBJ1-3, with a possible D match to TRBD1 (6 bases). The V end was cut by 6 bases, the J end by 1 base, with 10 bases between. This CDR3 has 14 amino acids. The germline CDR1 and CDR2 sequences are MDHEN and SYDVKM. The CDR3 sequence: CASRKQGSGNTIYF. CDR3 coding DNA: TGTGCCAGCAGAAAACAGGGATCTGGAAACACCATATATTTT.

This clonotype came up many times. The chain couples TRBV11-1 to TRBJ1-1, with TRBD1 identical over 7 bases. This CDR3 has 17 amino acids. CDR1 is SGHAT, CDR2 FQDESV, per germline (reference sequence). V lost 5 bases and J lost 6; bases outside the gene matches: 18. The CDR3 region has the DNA TGTGCCAGCAGCCCTCAGGCCGGACTTGTCAGGGGGGCTGAAGCTTTCTTT. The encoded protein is CASSPQAGLVRGAEAFF.

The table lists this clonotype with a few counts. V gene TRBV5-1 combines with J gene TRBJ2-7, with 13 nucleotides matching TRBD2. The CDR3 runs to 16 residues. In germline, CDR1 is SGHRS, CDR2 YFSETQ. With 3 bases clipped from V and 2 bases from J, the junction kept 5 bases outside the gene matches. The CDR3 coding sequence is TGCGCCAGCAGCTCGCCGGGACTAGCGGGAACCTACGAGCAGTACTTC. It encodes CASSSPGLAGTYEQYF.

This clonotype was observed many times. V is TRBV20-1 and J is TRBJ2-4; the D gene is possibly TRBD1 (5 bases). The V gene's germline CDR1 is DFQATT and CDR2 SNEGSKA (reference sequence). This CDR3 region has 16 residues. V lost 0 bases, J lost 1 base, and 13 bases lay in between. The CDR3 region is CSARELQVLAKNIQYF. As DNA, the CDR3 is TGCAGTGCTAGAGAGTTACAGGTTTTGGCCAAAAACATTCAGTACTTC.

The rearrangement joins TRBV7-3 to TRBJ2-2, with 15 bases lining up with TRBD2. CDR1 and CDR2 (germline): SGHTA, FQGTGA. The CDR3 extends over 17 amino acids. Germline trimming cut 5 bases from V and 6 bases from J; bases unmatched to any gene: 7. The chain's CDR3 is CASSLGLAGGPSGELFF. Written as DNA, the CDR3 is TGTGCCAGCAGCCTTGGACTAGCGGGAGGGCCATCCGGGGAGCTGTTTTTT. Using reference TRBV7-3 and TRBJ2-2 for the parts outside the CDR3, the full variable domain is GAGVSQTPSNKVTEKGKYVELRCDPISGHTALYWYRQSLGQGPEFLIYFQGTGAADDSGLPNDRFFAVRPEGSVSTLKIQRTERGDSAVYLCASSLGLAGGPSGELFFGEGSRLTVL.

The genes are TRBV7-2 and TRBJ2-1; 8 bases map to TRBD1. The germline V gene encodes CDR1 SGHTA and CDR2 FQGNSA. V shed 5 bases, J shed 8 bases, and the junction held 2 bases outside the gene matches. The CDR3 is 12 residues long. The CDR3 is CASSRTGYEQFF. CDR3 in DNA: TGTGCCAGCAGCCGGACAGGGTATGAGCAGTTCTTC.

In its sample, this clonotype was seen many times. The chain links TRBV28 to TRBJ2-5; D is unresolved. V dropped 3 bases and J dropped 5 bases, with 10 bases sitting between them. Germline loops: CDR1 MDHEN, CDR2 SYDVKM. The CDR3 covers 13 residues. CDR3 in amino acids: CASSFADRETQYF. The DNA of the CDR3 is TGTGCCAGCAGTTTTGCCGATCGGGAGACCCAGTACTTC.

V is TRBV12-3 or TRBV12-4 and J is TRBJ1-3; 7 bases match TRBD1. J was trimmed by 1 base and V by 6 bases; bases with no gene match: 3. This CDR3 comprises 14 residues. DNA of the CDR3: TGTGCCAGCAGACAGGGGTTTTCTGGAAACACCATATATTTT. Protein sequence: CASRQGFSGNTIYF.

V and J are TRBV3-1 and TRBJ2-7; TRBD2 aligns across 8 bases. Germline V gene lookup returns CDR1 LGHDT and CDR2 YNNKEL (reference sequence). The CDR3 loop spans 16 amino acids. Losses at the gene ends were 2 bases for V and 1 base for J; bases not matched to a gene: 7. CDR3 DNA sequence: TGTGCCAGCAGCCAAAGGACTAGCAAACATTCCTACGAGCAGTACTTC. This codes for CASSQRTSKHSYEQYF.

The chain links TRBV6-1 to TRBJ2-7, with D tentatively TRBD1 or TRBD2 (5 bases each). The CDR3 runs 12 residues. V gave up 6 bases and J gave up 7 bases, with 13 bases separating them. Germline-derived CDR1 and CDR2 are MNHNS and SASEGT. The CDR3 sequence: CASRGTPGEQYF. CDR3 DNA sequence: TGTGCCAGCAGGGGGACCCCGGGTGAGCAGTACTTC.

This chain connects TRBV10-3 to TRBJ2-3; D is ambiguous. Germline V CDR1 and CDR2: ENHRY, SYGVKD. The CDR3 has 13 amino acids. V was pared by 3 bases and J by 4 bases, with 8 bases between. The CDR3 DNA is TGTGCCATCAGTGAAGGTGTTTCAGATACGCAGTATTTT. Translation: CAISEGVSDTQYF.

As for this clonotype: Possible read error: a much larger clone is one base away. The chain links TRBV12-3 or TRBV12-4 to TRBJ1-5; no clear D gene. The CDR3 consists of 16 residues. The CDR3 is CAGSLLLSEGNQPQHF. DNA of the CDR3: TGTGCCGGCAGTTTACTTCTTTCAGAAGGCAATCAGCCCCAGCATTTT.

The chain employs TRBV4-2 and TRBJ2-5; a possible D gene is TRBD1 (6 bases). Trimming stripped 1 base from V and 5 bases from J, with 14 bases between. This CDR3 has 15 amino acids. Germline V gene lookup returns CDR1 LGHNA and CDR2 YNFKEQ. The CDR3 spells CASSQARGSRETQYF. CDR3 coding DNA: TGTGCCAGCAGCCAAGCCAGGGGATCGCGGGAGACCCAGTACTTC.

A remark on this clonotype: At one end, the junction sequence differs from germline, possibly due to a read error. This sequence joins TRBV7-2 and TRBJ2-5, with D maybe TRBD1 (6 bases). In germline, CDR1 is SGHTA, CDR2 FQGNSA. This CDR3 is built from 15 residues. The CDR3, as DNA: TGCGCCAGCAGCTTGGGGGCCTTAACGCAAGAGACCCAGTACTTC. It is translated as CASSLGALTQETQYF. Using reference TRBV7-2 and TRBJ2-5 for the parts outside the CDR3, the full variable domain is GAGVSQSPSNKVTEKGKDVELRCDPISGHTALYWYRQSLGQGLEFLIYFQGNSAPDKSGLPSDRFSAERTGGSVSTLTIQRTQQEDSAVYLCASSLGALTQETQYFGPGTRLLVL.

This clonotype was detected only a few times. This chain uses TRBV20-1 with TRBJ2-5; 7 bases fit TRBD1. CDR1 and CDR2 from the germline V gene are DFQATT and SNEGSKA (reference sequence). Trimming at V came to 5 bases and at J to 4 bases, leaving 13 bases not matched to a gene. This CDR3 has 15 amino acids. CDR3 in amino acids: CSASRTGPSGETQYF. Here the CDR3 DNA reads TGCAGTGCTTCCCGGACAGGACCTAGTGGAGAGACCCAGTACTTC.

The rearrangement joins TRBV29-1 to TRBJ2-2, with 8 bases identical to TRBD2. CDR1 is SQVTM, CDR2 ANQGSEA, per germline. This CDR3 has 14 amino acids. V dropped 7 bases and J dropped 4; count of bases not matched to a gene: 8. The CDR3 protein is CSGTGLAGTGELFF. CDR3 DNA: TGCAGCGGGACGGGGCTAGCGGGCACCGGGGAGCTGTTTTTT.

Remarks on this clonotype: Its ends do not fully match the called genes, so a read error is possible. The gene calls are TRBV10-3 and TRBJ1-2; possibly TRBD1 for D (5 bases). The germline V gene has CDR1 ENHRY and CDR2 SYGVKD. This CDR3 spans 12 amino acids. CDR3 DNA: TGTGCCGTCAGTGGGGGTGGTACGGACTACACCTTC. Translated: CAVSGGGTDYTF.

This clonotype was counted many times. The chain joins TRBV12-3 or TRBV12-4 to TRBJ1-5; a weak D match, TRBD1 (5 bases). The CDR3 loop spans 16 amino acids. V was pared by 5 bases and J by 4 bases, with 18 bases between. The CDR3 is CASSPHLGAGNQPQHF. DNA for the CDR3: TGTGCCAGCAGTCCTCATTTAGGGGCTGGAAATCAGCCCCAGCATTTT.

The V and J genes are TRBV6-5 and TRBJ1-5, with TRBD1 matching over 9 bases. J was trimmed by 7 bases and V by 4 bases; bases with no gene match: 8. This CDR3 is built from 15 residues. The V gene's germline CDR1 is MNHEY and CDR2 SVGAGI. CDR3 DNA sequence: TGTGCCAGCAGTTTTACAGGGGGCGCAGGGCAGCCCCAGCATTTT. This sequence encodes CASSFTGGAGQPQHF.

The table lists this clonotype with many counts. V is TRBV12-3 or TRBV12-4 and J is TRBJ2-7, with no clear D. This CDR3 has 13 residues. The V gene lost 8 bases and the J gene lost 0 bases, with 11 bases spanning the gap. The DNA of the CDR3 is TGTGCCAGCGCAGTCGGGTTCTCCTACGAGCAGTACTTC. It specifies CASAVGFSYEQYF.

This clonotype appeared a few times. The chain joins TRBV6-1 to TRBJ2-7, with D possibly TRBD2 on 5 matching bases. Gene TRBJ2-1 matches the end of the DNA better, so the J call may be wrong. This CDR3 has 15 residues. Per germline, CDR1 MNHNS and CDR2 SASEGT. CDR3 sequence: CASRSGKTSSYEQFF. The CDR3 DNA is TGTGCCAGCAGGTCCGGGAAAACGAGCTCCTACGAGCAGTTCTTC.

CDR3 nucleotide sequence: TGCGCCAGCTCTTCTACGGGGCCTGAAGCTTTCTTT. Translation gives CASSSTGPEAFF. The chain joins TRBV5-1 to TRBJ1-1; tentative D call: TRBD1 (5 bases). Looked up from germline, CDR1 is SGHRS and CDR2 is YFSETQ. Trimming removed 7 bases from V and 6 bases from J, with 13 bases in between. This CDR3 contains 12 residues.

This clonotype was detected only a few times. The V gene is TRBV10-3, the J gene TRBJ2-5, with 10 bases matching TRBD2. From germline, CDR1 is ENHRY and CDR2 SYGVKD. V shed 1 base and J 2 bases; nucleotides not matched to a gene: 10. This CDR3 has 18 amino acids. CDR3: CAISELGPSGSDQETQYF. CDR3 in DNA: TGTGCCATCAGTGAGTTAGGACCTAGCGGGAGTGATCAAGAGACCCAGTACTTC.

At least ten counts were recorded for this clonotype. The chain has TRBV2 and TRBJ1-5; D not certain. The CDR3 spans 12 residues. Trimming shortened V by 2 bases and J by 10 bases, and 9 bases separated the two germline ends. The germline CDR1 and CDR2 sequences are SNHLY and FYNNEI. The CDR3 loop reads CASSESVQPQHF. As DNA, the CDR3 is TGTGCCAGCAGTGAATCTGTTCAACCCCAGCATTTT.